The rows below give T cell receptor beta chains drawn from one sample of a study of vaccination effects on CD4 cells after COVID-19. The protocol was immunoSEQ multiplex PCR, while the TCRdb copy is restricted to in-frame clones and leaves out a portion. Among about 55,000 clones listed, 55% to 75% were seen once. The antigens these receptors bind are not known. Specimen: CD4+ T cells from PBMCs cultured with SARS-CoV-2 spike peptides, collected before COVID-19 vaccination. These receptors originate from a human donor who received a COVID-19 vaccine. Both conserved end residues are part of each CDR3. A D gene is named only where the DNA matches it firmly. Clone size, where shown, is once, few, many, or a class for clones that have expanded.

abundance	j_gene	d_gene	v_gene	CDR3aa	CDR3nt
NA	TRBJ2-1	TRBD2	TRBV29-1	CSAKGLAAYNEQFF	TGCAGCGCTAAGGGACTAGCGGCTTACAATGAGCAGTTCTTC
NA	TRBJ2-3	TRBD1	TRBV5-5	CASSWDRDFLGDTQYF	TGTGCCAGCAGCTGGGACAGGGATTTTCTGGGGGATACGCAGTATTTT
NA	TRBJ2-1	NA	TRBV3-1/TRBV3-2	CASSQVGGTRTNEQFF	TGTGCCAGCAGCCAAGTCGGGGGAACCCGGACGAATGAGCAGTTCTTC
NA	TRBJ1-6	NA	TRBV9	CASSRGDSSISPLHF	TGTGCCAGCAGCAGAGGGGATAGTTCTATTTCACCCCTCCACTTT
few	TRBJ1-5	NA	TRBV3-1/TRBV3-2	CASSHVAPTGEGGPQHF	TGTGCCAGCAGCCACGTAGCTCCAACGGGGGAGGGAGGACCCCAGCATTTT
NA	TRBJ2-7	TRBD1	TRBV7-2	CASSSRTGSGEQYF	TGTGCCAGCAGCTCCCGGACAGGGTCGGGGGAGCAGTACTTC
NA	TRBJ2-5	NA	TRBV11-2	CASTLGGYAGETQYF	TGTGCCAGCACCCTTGGGGGGTATGCAGGAGAGACCCAGTACTTC
few	TRBJ1-4	TRBD1	TRBV10-3	CAISPTGMGAEKLFF	TGTGCCATCAGTCCGACAGGGATGGGAGCGGAAAAACTGTTTTTT
NA	TRBJ1-4	TRBD1	TRBV10-3	CAISERQGLDEKLFF	TGTGCCATCAGTGAACGACAGGGATTAGATGAAAAACTGTTTTTT
few	TRBJ2-1	TRBD2	TRBV7-3	CASSPSSGRDEQFF	TGTGCCAGCAGCCCCTCTAGCGGGAGGGATGAGCAGTTCTTC
NA	TRBJ1-6	TRBD1	TRBV5-1	CASSLMTGAESPLHF	TGCGCCAGCAGCTTGATGACAGGGGCGGAATCACCCCTCCACTTT
few	TRBJ1-2	TRBD1	TRBV5-1	CASSSEPGTAYGYTF	TGCGCCAGCAGCTCCGAACCCGGGACAGCTTATGGCTACACCTTC
NA	TRBJ2-5	NA	TRBV7-8	CASSSYVTGRETQYF	TGTGCCAGCAGCTCTTATGTGACAGGTCGGGAGACCCAGTACTTC
NA	TRBJ1-2	TRBD1	TRBV5-1	CASSLGTTGFYGYTF	TGCGCCAGCAGCTTGGGAACGACAGGGTTCTATGGCTACACCTTC
NA	TRBJ1-4	NA	TRBV10-3	CAISEGTQLFF	TGTGCCATCAGTGAGGGGACACAACTGTTTTTT
NA	TRBJ1-2	NA	TRBV12-3/TRBV12-4	CASSLWGTYGYTF	TGTGCCAGCAGTTTATGGGGGACTTATGGCTACACCTTC
NA	TRBJ2-1	TRBD2	TRBV3-1/TRBV3-2	CASSQSPSGSSYNEQFF	TGTGCCAGCAGCCAGTCCCCTAGCGGGAGTTCCTACAATGAGCAGTTCTTC
NA	TRBJ2-6	NA	TRBV7-9	CASSLARRSGANVLTF	TGTGCCAGCAGCTTAGCGCGACGGTCTGGGGCCAACGTCCTGACTTTC
few	TRBJ2-2	NA	TRBV5-1	CASTDLRQGDTGELFF	TGCGCCAGCACCGATTTACGGCAGGGAGACACCGGGGAGCTGTTTTTT
NA	TRBJ1-1	NA	TRBV7-3	CASSPEAASTEAFF	TGTGCCAGCAGCCCCGAGGCGGCATCCACTGAAGCTTTCTTT
NA	TRBJ2-7	TRBD2	TRBV10-1	CASSESSSGESSYEQYF	TGCGCCAGCAGTGAGTCCTCTAGCGGAGAAAGCTCCTACGAGCAGTACTTC
NA	TRBJ1-2	NA	TRBV6-1	CASSEDGRGYGYTF	TGTGCCAGCAGTGAAGACGGCAGGGGCTATGGCTACACCTTC
NA	TRBJ2-7	TRBD2	TRBV7-2	CASSPSGGTFYEQYF	TGTGCCAGCAGCCCCTCGGGGGGGACTTTCTACGAGCAGTACTTC
NA	TRBJ2-1	TRBD2	TRBV10-3	CAIRGLADNEQFF	TGTGCCATCAGGGGACTAGCGGACAATGAGCAGTTCTTC
NA	TRBJ1-1	TRBD1	TRBV28	CASSDHPGQGNTEAFF	TGTGCCAGCAGTGACCACCCGGGACAGGGGAACACTGAAGCTTTCTTT
NA	TRBJ2-2	TRBD2	TRBV7-6	CASSLVRAGTSGGANTGELFF	TGTGCCAGCAGCTTAGTTCGGGCAGGGACTAGCGGGGGCGCGAACACCGGGGAGCTGTTTTTT
NA	TRBJ2-3	NA	TRBV10-1	CASSESMGPDTQYF	TGCGCCAGCAGTGAGTCAATGGGTCCAGATACGCAGTATTTT
few	TRBJ1-2	NA	TRBV12-3/TRBV12-4	CASSLVAGHGYTF	TGTGCCAGCAGTTTGGTGGCAGGCCATGGCTACACCTTC
NA	TRBJ1-3	NA	TRBV7-9	CASNGGRNRPEDSGNTIYF	TGTGCCAGCAACGGAGGACGGAATCGCCCCGAAGACTCTGGAAACACCATATATTTT
NA	TRBJ2-3	NA	TRBV6-5	CASSQLGDTQYF	TGTGCCAGCAGCCAACTCGGGGATACGCAGTATTTT
NA	TRBJ1-1	NA	TRBV2	CASIPWRGTEAFF	TGTGCCAGCATCCCTTGGCGGGGAACTGAAGCTTTCTTT
NA	TRBJ2-1	TRBD2	TRBV5-1	CASSFSGASGGHNEQFF	TGCGCCAGCAGCTTTTCCGGGGCTAGCGGGGGGCACAATGAGCAGTTCTTC
few	TRBJ1-1	TRBD1	TRBV4-2	CASSHGQATNTEAFF	TGTGCCAGCAGCCATGGACAGGCGACGAACACTGAAGCTTTCTTT
NA	TRBJ1-6	NA	TRBV30	CAWSQPGTYNSPLHF	TGTGCCTGGAGTCAGCCCGGGACCTATAATTCACCCCTCCACTTT
NA	TRBJ2-3	NA	TRBV18	CASSPNREDTQYF	TGTGCCAGCTCACCGAACAGGGAAGATACGCAGTATTTT
once	TRBJ2-3	TRBD1	TRBV10-3	CATRVRDSSTDTQYF	TGTGCCACCAGGGTTCGGGACAGTAGCACAGATACGCAGTATTTT
NA	TRBJ2-7	NA	TRBV12-5	CASGGGPELAYEQYF	TGTGCTAGTGGTGGCGGGCCGGAGCTGGCCTACGAGCAGTACTTC
NA	TRBJ1-6	NA	TRBV7-8	CASSPGGTANSPLHF	TGTGCCAGCAGCCCGGGGGGGACGGCCAATTCACCCCTCCACTTT
NA	TRBJ1-3	TRBD1	TRBV6-5	CASSYSLQGVGNTIYF	TGTGCCAGCAGTTACTCCTTACAGGGGGTAGGAAACACCATATATTTT
NA	TRBJ1-1	NA	TRBV5-5	CASSRYATVMNTEAFF	TGTGCCAGCAGCCGGTACGCGACAGTCATGAACACTGAAGCTTTCTTT
NA	TRBJ2-7	NA	TRBV7-8	CASSSAVAEQYF	TGTGCCAGCAGCTCCGCGGTTGCCGAGCAGTACTTC
once	TRBJ2-4	NA	TRBV5-1	CASSLEGVSKNIQYF	TGCGCCAGCAGCTTGGAAGGGGTGTCGAAAAACATTCAGTACTTC
NA	TRBJ1-1	TRBD1	TRBV7-8	CASSLDRTGERGAFF	TGTGCCAGCAGCTTAGATCGGACAGGGGAGCGTGGGGCTTTCTTT
few	TRBJ1-6	NA	TRBV27	CASTWTGGVSSYNSPLHF	TGTGCCAGCACCTGGACGGGGGGGGTAAGCTCCTATAATTCACCCCTCCACTTT
NA	TRBJ2-7	NA	TRBV2	CAGAKQGSTLNEQYF	TGTGCCGGGGCGAAGCAGGGGAGCACGTTGAACGAGCAGTACTTC
NA	TRBJ2-1	NA	TRBV5-4	CASSGQSSYNEQFF	TGTGCCAGCAGCGGACAGAGCTCCTACAATGAGCAGTTCTTC
NA	TRBJ1-5	TRBD1	TRBV19	CASSSPGTGNQPQHF	TGTGCCAGTAGCAGCCCCGGGACAGGCAATCAGCCCCAGCATTTT
NA	TRBJ2-5	NA	TRBV6-6	CASSYSSWIETQYF	TGTGCCAGCAGTTACTCTAGCTGGATTGAGACCCAGTACTTC
NA	TRBJ2-7	NA	TRBV27	CACSVNRDYEQYF	TGTGCCTGTTCGGTGAACAGGGACTACGAGCAGTACTTC
NA	TRBJ2-1	NA	TRBV20-1	CSGPIYNEQFF	TGCAGTGGTCCCATATACAATGAGCAGTTCTTC
once	TRBJ1-4	NA	TRBV27	CATKARGSPEKLFF	TGTGCCACCAAGGCCCGGGGGTCTCCCGAAAAACTGTTTTTT
NA	TRBJ2-4	NA	TRBV5-1	CASSLEGGTSKNIQYF	TGCGCCAGCAGCTTGGAGGGCGGGACGAGCAAAAACATTCAGTACTTC
few	TRBJ2-2	NA	TRBV9	CASSGGQAGGRGTGELFF	TGTGCCAGCAGCGGGGGACAAGCCGGGGGGCGGGGCACCGGGGAGCTGTTTTTT
few	TRBJ1-3	TRBD1	TRBV4-1	CASSQVLDRDGNTIYF	TGCGCCAGCAGCCAAGTACTGGACAGGGATGGAAACACCATATATTTT
NA	TRBJ1-3	TRBD1	TRBV5-4	CASSQRGTGNRRGTIYF	TGTGCCAGCAGCCAGAGGGGGACAGGGAACCGGCGGGGGACCATATATTTT